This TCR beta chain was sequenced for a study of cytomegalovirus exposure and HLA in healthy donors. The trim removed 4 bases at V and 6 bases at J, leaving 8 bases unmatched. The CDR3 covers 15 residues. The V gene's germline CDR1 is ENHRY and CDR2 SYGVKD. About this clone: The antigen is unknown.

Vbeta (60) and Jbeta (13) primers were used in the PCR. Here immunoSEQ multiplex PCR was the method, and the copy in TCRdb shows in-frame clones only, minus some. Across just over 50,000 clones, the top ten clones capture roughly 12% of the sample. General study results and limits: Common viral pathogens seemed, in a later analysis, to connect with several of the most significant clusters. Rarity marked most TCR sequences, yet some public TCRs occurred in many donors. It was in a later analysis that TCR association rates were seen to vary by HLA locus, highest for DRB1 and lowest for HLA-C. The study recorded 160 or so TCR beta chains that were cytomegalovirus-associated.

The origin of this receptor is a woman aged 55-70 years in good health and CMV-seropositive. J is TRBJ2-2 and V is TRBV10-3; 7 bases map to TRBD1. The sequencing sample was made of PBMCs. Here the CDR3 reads CAISGRVQGAGELFF. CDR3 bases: TGTGCCATCAGTGGCCGAGTTCAGGGGGCCGGGGAGCTGTTTTTT.